This T cell receptor beta chain comes out of a study of T cell responses to AZD1222 COVID-19 vaccine. Regarding the study as a whole: Baseline serology detected seropositivity in only a handful of AZD1222 recipients.

The CDR3 totals 14 residues. Germline-derived CDR1 and CDR2 are SNHLY and FYNNEI. Trimming pared 5 bases from V and 3 bases from J, leaving 13 bases between. Notes on this clone: Its target is unknown.

Method: immunoSEQ multiplex PCR; TCRdb's copy keeps in-frame clones and lacks some. The sample contains tens of thousands of clones, about 88% of which appear only once. The source of this sequence is an adult in good health. The starting material was peripheral blood, obtained on day 0 of AZD1222 vaccination. The chain couples TRBV2 to TRBJ1-1; possibly TRBD1 for D (6 bases). The CDR3 DNA reads TGTGCCAGCAGTAAGTCCTCAGGGGACACTGAAGCTTTCTTT. Protein sequence: CASSKSSGDTEAFF.